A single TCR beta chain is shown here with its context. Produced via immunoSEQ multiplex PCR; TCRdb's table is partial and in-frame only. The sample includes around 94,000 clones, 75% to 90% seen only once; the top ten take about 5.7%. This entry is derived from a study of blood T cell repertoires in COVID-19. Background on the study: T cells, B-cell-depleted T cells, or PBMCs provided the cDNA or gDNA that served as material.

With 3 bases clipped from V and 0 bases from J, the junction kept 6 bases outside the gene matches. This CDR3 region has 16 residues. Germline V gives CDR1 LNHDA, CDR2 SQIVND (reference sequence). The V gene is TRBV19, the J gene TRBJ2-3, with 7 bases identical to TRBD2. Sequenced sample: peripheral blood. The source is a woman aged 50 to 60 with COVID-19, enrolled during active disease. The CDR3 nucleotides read TGTGCCAGTAGTATTTGGGGGGGTTTAAGCACAGATACGCAGTATTTT. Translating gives CASSIWGGLSTDTQYF.